The T cell receptor beta chain under discussion was sequenced for a study of blood T cell repertoires in COVID-19 (dated by TCRdb to 2020 to 2022). Regarding the complete study: Samples from collaborators originated in the United States, Italy and Spain and spanned both the acute and convalescent phases of COVID-19. The material from the prospective study consisted of cDNA or gDNA derived from T cells, B-cell-depleted T cells, or PBMCs. Deeply sampled blood TCRbeta repertoires from subjects exposed to, actively infected with, or recovered from COVID-19 were included in the dataset. The repertoires were released in a freely available public database meant as a resource for research on the immune response to SARS-CoV-2. The samples were drawn from the first 160 participants of the ongoing ImmuneRACE study and from 1,200 or so subjects provided by 6 global collaborators. A de-identified subject ID, COVID-19 status, age in years and sex were almost always included in the sample metadata. Where available, HLA class I and class II types were taken from metadata supplied by the sample provider and were not determined by assay-based typing.

Participants in the prospective study were aged about 18 to 100 years, lived in under 30 United States geographic areas, and enrolled through a virtual design. To assign participants to cohorts, the prospective study relied on clinical history that participants themselves reported in a screening survey and a study questionnaire. For ImmuneRACE Cohort 3, a participant was defined as recovered based on two consecutive negative NP/OP PCR tests, clearance by a healthcare professional, or resolution of symptoms. Each participant in the prospective study had whole blood, serum and a nasopharyngeal or oropharyngeal swab collected by mobile phlebotomists. Prospective study participants could optionally give additional blood draws and questionnaires over an approximately two-month period. Before DNA extraction, blood samples from the prospective study were shipped at room temperature or frozen. To note about this clone: This receptor's antigen is unknown. No base qualities exist here, and no much larger clone lies one base off it.

TCRbeta CDR3 regions were amplified from genomic DNA using the immunoSEQ Assay, a bias-controlled multiplex PCR. In the authors' own workflow: Nucleated cell counts per sample were estimated from amplification of reference gene primers within the assay. To quantify the absolute abundance of each unique TCRbeta CDR3 rearrangement, sequence reads were collapsed and filtered. Productive Simpson clonality was computed per sample as the square root of Simpson's diversity index over productive rearrangements. What TCRdb holds here is the immuneACCESS table cut down to in-frame rearrangements. Part of the clones is not present; checked against another copy, under half of the missing clones reflect an unresolved V gene, and the others are unexplained. V and J calls and clone size are given by that table; D and trimming were obtained from the DNA. The sample table shows 150,000 to 200,000 clones, and around four fifths are seen once. The ten largest clones capture 13% of the sample.

Findings and caveats that apply to the study as a whole: The quantity of clinical and demographic metadata differed by source and by participant and was supplied without curation.

Trimming accounts for 2 bases at V and 4 bases at J, while the number of junction bases matched to no gene is 3. The germline V gene sets CDR1 to SGDLS and CDR2 to YYNGEE. From the cysteine through the phenylalanine, the CDR3 covers 14 amino acids. Of the read, only the CDR3 DNA is kept; its 42 bases are in frame from base 1. The receptor comes from a woman aged 55-70 years who had recovered from COVID-19. This chain is built from TRBV9 and TRBJ1-2, with TRBD1 identical over 9 junction bases. Material for sequencing was PBMCs or T cells enriched from blood (not recorded which). The CDR3 protein is CASSVGTGTYGYTF. The DNA sequence is given as TGTGCCAGCAGCGTTGGGACAGGGACCTATGGCTACACCTTC. With all but the CDR3 taken from the reference TRBV9 and TRBJ1-2 genes, the full variable domain is: DSGVTQTPKHLITATGQRVTLRCSPRSGDLSVYWYQQSLDQGLQFLIQYYNGEERAKGNILERFSAQQFPDLHSELNLSSLELGDSALYFCASSVGTGTYGYTFGSGTRLTVV.